This is a list of T cell receptor beta chains from one sample in a study of spatial heterogeneity in lung cancer. TCRdb fed the 5' RACE reads into MiXCR, producing one record per CDR3 protein. There are several thousand distinct CDR3 sequences in the sample; 10% to 15% occur only once, and approximately 11% lies in the top ten. Material: lung tumor tissue, obtained at surgery. Receptor source: a male donor with early-stage non-small cell lung cancer. Each CDR3 is given with its conserved first and last residue. A D gene is named only where the DNA matches it firmly. Clone size appears in some rows only: once, few, many, or a class for an expanded clone.

clone size	D gene	V gene	J gene	CDR3 protein	CDR3 DNA
NA	TRBD1	TRBV5-1	TRBJ1-5	CASQGTGQNQPQHF	TGCGCCAGCCAAGGGACAGGGCAGAATCAGCCCCAGCATTTT
many	TRBD2	TRBV6-7	TRBJ2-3	CASRPGTSANTDTQYF	TGTGCCAGCAGGCCCGGGACTAGCGCGAACACAGATACGCAGTATTTT
many	NA	TRBV20-1	TRBJ1-4	CSAAGKGGEKLFF	TGCAGTGCCGCCGGGAAGGGGGGTGAAAAACTGTTTTTT
NA	TRBD2	TRBV27	TRBJ2-3	CASSLWASGTNTQYF	TGTGCCAGCAGTTTATGGGCTAGCGGGACTAATACGCAGTATTTT
medium-sized	TRBD2	TRBV20-1	TRBJ2-1	CSAPPSSGSYNEQFF	TGCAGTGCACCACCATCTAGCGGATCGTACAATGAGCAGTTCTTC
many	TRBD1	TRBV27	TRBJ1-2	CASSLSGTGRENYGYTF	TGTGCCAGCAGTTTATCGGGGACAGGGAGGGAGAACTATGGCTACACCTTC
many	NA	TRBV12-3/TRBV12-4	TRBJ2-7	CASSLTAGVEQYF	TGTGCCAGCAGTTTAACGGCTGGGGTCGAGCAGTACTTC
NA	NA	TRBV29-1	TRBJ2-5	CSVERHLQETQYF	TGCAGCGTTGAACGGCACCTCCAAGAGACCCAGTACTTC
many	TRBD2	TRBV20-1	TRBJ2-1	CSITPPSGLKNEQFF	TGCAGTATAACCCCCCCTAGCGGGCTGAAGAATGAGCAGTTCTTC
many	NA	TRBV13	TRBJ2-2	CASSTLTTTGELFF	TGTGCCAGCAGCACCCTGACTACTACCGGGGAGCTGTTTTTT
NA	NA	TRBV29-1	TRBJ2-4	CSIGYGKNIQYF	TGCAGCATCGGTTACGGAAAAAACATTCAGTACTTC
medium-sized	TRBD2	TRBV4-1	TRBJ2-2	CASSHTGLAGGVTGELFF	TGCGCCAGCAGCCACACTGGACTAGCGGGAGGAGTCACCGGGGAGCTGTTTTTT
many	NA	TRBV3-1	TRBJ2-1	CASSQLGSWDEQFF	TGTGCCAGCAGCCAACTCGGGAGCTGGGATGAGCAGTTCTTC
medium-sized	NA	TRBV5-1	TRBJ2-7	CASSLEPGLSEQYF	TGCGCCAGCAGCTTGGAACCGGGGTTGTCCGAGCAGTACTTC
many	NA	TRBV5-4	TRBJ2-5	CASSLGGNQETQYF	TGTGCCAGCAGCTTGGGCGGGAACCAAGAGACCCAGTACTTC
many	TRBD2	TRBV6-2/TRBV6-3	TRBJ2-7	CASSYSGGQPYEQYF	TGTGCCAGCAGTTACAGCGGGGGCCAACCCTACGAGCAGTACTTC
few	NA	TRBV12-3/TRBV12-4	TRBJ1-1	CASTLWFNSNTEAFF	TGTGCCAGCACCCTTTGGTTTAACAGCAACACTGAAGCTTTCTTT
NA	TRBD2	TRBV12-3/TRBV12-4	TRBJ2-2	CATTGLSMWTGELFF	TGTGCCACTACGGGACTATCGATGTGGACCGGGGAGCTGTTTTTT
NA	NA	TRBV14	TRBJ2-5	CASSQALRATQYF	TGTGCCAGCAGCCAAGCCTTGAGGGCGACCCAGTACTTC
medium-sized	TRBD2	TRBV6-5	TRBJ2-1	CASNPPLAGVDEQFF	TGTGCCAGCAACCCTCCTCTAGCGGGAGTAGATGAGCAGTTCTTC
many	NA	TRBV6-6	TRBJ1-6	CASSLGVGNSPLHF	TGTGCCAGCAGTTTAGGGGTGGGAAATTCACCCCTCCACTTT
many	TRBD2	TRBV5-6	TRBJ2-5	CASSLEVGGFGETQYF	TGTGCCAGCAGCTTGGAAGTGGGAGGGTTCGGAGAGACCCAGTACTTC
medium-sized	NA	TRBV12-3/TRBV12-4	TRBJ2-3	CASRRTAVNTDTQYF	TGTGCCAGCAGGAGAACAGCGGTAAACACAGATACGCAGTATTTT
many	TRBD1	TRBV4-3	TRBJ2-2	CASSQTGQGPNTGELFF	TGCGCCAGCAGCCAGACTGGACAGGGGCCGAACACCGGGGAGCTGTTTTTT
many	NA	TRBV20-1	TRBJ2-2	CSATTTGELFF	TGCAGTGCTACCACCACCGGGGAGCTGTTTTTT
NA	TRBD2	TRBV11-1	TRBJ2-3	CASGFSGGETDTQYF	TGTGCCAGCGGATTTAGCGGGGGGGAGACAGATACGCAGTATTTT
medium-sized	TRBD2	TRBV20-1	TRBJ2-3	CSARVLRLAGGDTQYF	TGCAGTGCTAGAGTTCTTAGACTAGCGGGTGGGGATACGCAGTATTTT
many	TRBD2	TRBV20-1	TRBJ2-7	CSARGLAGAVSYEQYF	TGCAGTGCTAGAGGACTAGCGGGGGCCGTCTCCTACGAGCAGTACTTC
medium-sized	NA	TRBV7-8	TRBJ2-2	CATRSDTGELFF	TGTGCCACCCGCTCGGACACCGGGGAGCTGTTTTTT
NA	TRBD2	TRBV6-1	TRBJ2-1	CASSAILAAYNEQFF	TGTGCCAGCAGTGCAATACTAGCGGCGTACAATGAGCAGTTCTTC
NA	NA	TRBV7-9	TRBJ1-1	CASSADSNTEAFF	TGTGCCAGCAGCGCGGACTCGAACACTGAAGCTTTCTTT
many	NA	TRBV20-1	TRBJ2-6	CSARISGANVLTF	TGCAGTGCTAGAATATCTGGGGCCAACGTCCTGACTTTC
many	NA	TRBV20-1	TRBJ2-5	CSARTSFQETQYF	TGCAGTGCCCGTACTAGCTTCCAAGAGACCCAGTACTTC
NA	NA	TRBV6-2/TRBV6-3	TRBJ2-2	CASSYTNHWTGELFF	TGTGCCAGCAGTTACACAAATCACTGGACCGGGGAGCTGTTTTTT
many	TRBD2	TRBV18	TRBJ2-3	CASSPPSSGGRLADTQYF	TGTGCCAGCTCACCACCGTCGTCTGGCGGGAGACTCGCAGATACGCAGTATTTT
many	TRBD2	TRBV7-2	TRBJ2-1	CASSPRTSGILYNEQFF	TGTGCCAGCAGCCCCAGGACTAGCGGGATACTTTACAATGAGCAGTTCTTC
medium-sized	TRBD2	TRBV4-3	TRBJ2-2	CASSQDLGLAGESGELFF	TGCGCCAGCAGCCAAGATCTAGGACTAGCGGGAGAATCCGGGGAGCTGTTTTTT
medium-sized	TRBD2	TRBV7-2	TRBJ2-3	CASSTGLAMADTQYF	TGTGCCAGCAGTACGGGACTAGCAATGGCAGATACGCAGTATTTT
medium-sized	TRBD2	TRBV20-1	TRBJ2-1	CSARDYGGRWNNEQFF	TGCAGTGCTAGAGATTACGGCGGGAGATGGAACAATGAGCAGTTCTTC
many	NA	TRBV7-2	TRBJ2-5	CASSSTRRETQYF	TGTGCCAGCAGCTCAACTAGACGCGAGACCCAGTACTTC
many	TRBD1	TRBV6-5	TRBJ2-6	CASSSQPGQLPPSGANVLTF	TGTGCCAGCAGCTCACAGCCGGGACAGCTTCCACCCTCTGGGGCCAACGTCCTGACTTTC
medium-sized	NA	TRBV29-1	TRBJ1-5	CSVGAEQNQPQHF	TGCAGCGTTGGGGCTGAGCAGAATCAGCCCCAGCATTTT
medium-sized	NA	TRBV29-1	TRBJ2-4	CSVGQSGKNIQYF	TGCAGCGTGGGTCAGAGTGGCAAAAACATTCAGTACTTC
many	NA	TRBV6-1	TRBJ2-1	CASSEPGLNNEQFF	TGTGCCAGCAGTGAGCCTGGACTCAACAATGAGCAGTTCTTC
many	NA	TRBV9	TRBJ1-2	CASSPGDNNYGYTF	TGTGCCAGCAGCCCAGGGGACAATAACTATGGCTACACCTTC
many	NA	TRBV27	TRBJ1-2	CASSFTSSLYGYTF	TGTGCCAGCAGTTTTACGTCCAGTCTCTATGGCTACACCTTC
many	NA	TRBV27	TRBJ2-5	CASSLSRGAGETQYF	TGTGCCAGCAGTTTATCTAGGGGGGCGGGGGAGACCCAGTACTTC
NA	TRBD2	TRBV7-6	TRBJ2-1	CASSSTFSGRAYNEQFF	TGTGCCAGCAGTTCAACATTCAGCGGGAGGGCCTACAATGAGCAGTTCTTC
NA	NA	TRBV6-5	TRBJ1-6	CASSRDKVNSPLHF	TGTGCCAGCAGCCGGGACAAAGTGAATTCACCCCTCCACTTT
many	NA	TRBV20-1	TRBJ1-1	CSARDLGESTEAFF	TGCAGTGCTAGAGATCTCGGGGAGAGCACTGAAGCTTTCTTT
many	TRBD2	TRBV27	TRBJ2-1	CASRILAEVYNEQFF	TGTGCCAGCAGAATACTAGCGGAGGTGTACAATGAGCAGTTCTTC
NA	NA	TRBV11-2	TRBJ2-3	CASSLVDWASTDTQYF	TGTGCCAGCAGCTTAGTGGATTGGGCCAGCACAGATACGCAGTATTTT
many	TRBD2	TRBV7-2	TRBJ2-7	CASSSGLDREQYF	TGTGCCAGCAGTTCGGGACTAGACCGCGAGCAGTACTTC